These 12 T cell receptor beta chains were all obtained from the same sample, sequenced in a study of CD8 T cells in Susac syndrome. After extraction with the RNeasy kit, about 0.45 to 1 ug of the RNA was reverse transcribed using random hexamers. MiXCR, applied by TCRdb to the immunoSEQ multiplex PCR reads, yields one record per CDR3 protein. The sample lists around 100,000 distinct CDR3 sequences; about 95% were seen once. Sequenced sample: CD8+ T cells from PBMCs. These receptors were obtained from a human donor with Susac syndrome.

The V call is TRBV28, the J call TRBJ2-5, with a weak D call TRBD2 (6 bases). The V end lost 6 bases, the J end lost 5 bases, and 13 bases lay between the germline ends. The CDR3 runs 13 residues. The germline V gene encodes CDR1 MDHEN and CDR2 SYDVKM. This CDR3 is CASSRDWMETQYF. CDR3 DNA: TGTGCCAGCAGCCGGGACTGGATGGAGACCCAGTACTTC. Looking up the rest from reference TRBV28 and TRBJ2-5 gives the full variable domain: DVKVTQSSRYLVKRTGEKVFLECVQDMDHENMFWYRQDPGLGLRLIYFSYDVKMKEKGDIPEGYSVSREKKERFSLILESASTNQTSMYLCASSRDWMETQYFGPGTRLLVL.

The V call is TRBV7-9, the J call TRBJ1-5; a possible D gene is TRBD1 (6 bases). Germline lookup yields CDR1 SEHNR and CDR2 FQNEAQ (reference sequence). This CDR3 region has 13 residues. V dropped 6 bases and J dropped 6 bases, with 12 bases sitting between them. The CDR3 sequence: CASRYRVCQPQHF. DNA of the CDR3: TGTGCCAGCAGGTACAGGGTATGTCAGCCCCAGCATTTT.

The gene calls are TRBV19 and TRBJ2-5; D remains unclear. V was shortened by 3 bases and J by 1 base, with 6 bases between the two germline ends. Per germline, CDR1 LNHDA and CDR2 SQIVND (reference sequence). The CDR3 contains 13 residues. The CDR3 nucleotides read TGTGCCAGTAGTATGGCGGCCCAAGAGACCCAGTACTTC. This translates into CASSMAAQETQYF.

The chain links TRBV12-3 or TRBV12-4 to TRBJ1-2; tentatively, D is TRBD1 (5 bases). This CDR3 region has 13 residues. Trimming pared 4 bases from V and 5 bases from J, leaving 11 bases between. The CDR3: CASSSGSEYGYTF. The CDR3 coding sequence is TGTGCCAGCAGTTCAGGGTCGGAGTATGGCTACACCTTC.

This chain joins TRBV3-1 and TRBJ2-1; possibly TRBD1 or TRBD2 for D (6 bases each). Germline loops: CDR1 LGHDT, CDR2 YNNKEL (reference sequence). CDR3 length: 13 residues. Trimming took 0 bases from V and 9 from J, leaving 9 bases between them. CDR3 sequence: CASSQDGGGEQFF. The CDR3 DNA sequence: TGTGCCAGCAGCCAAGATGGAGGGGGTGAGCAGTTCTTC.

The chain uses TRBV6-4 and TRBJ1-2; D perhaps matches TRBD1 (5 bases). Germline V CDR1 and CDR2: MRHNA, SNTAGT. CDR3 length: 13 residues. V shed 2 bases and J shed 11 bases, with 15 bases lying between them. In nucleotides, the CDR3 is TGTGCCAGCAGTGACCAAGGCACCGGGGCATACACCTTC. It encodes CASSDQGTGAYTF.

The CDR3 region has the DNA TGTGCCAGCAGCTCCGGGACCCGCACCTACAATGAGCAGTTCTTC. Residues: CASSSGTRTYNEQFF. The V call is TRBV13, the J call TRBJ2-1; D is possibly TRBD1 or TRBD2 (5 bases each). The CDR3 loop spans 15 amino acids. CDR1 is PRHDT and CDR2 is FYEKMQ in the germline V gene (reference sequence). Trimming removed 4 bases from V and 2 bases from J, with 12 bases in between.

The chain links TRBV9 to TRBJ2-7; perhaps TRBD2 as D (6 bases). The CDR3 has 13 residues. The V gene's germline CDR1 is SGDLS and CDR2 YYNGEE. Deletions cut 0 bases from V and 6 bases from J, with 10 bases between. The chain's CDR3 is CASSVGLDFEQYF. Written as DNA, the CDR3 is TGTGCCAGCAGCGTAGGACTAGACTTCGAGCAGTACTTC. Combining the CDR3 with reference TRBV9 and TRBJ2-7 gives the whole variable domain DSGVTQTPKHLITATGQRVTLRCSPRSGDLSVYWYQQSLDQGLQFLIQYYNGEERAKGNILERFSAQQFPDLHSELNLSSLELGDSALYFCASSVGLDFEQYFGPGTRLTVT.

V usage is TRBV9 and J usage is TRBJ2-3; 9 nucleotides align to TRBD1. The CDR3 extends over 14 amino acids. J was trimmed by 6 bases and V by 0 bases; bases with no gene match: 2. The germline gives CDR1 SGDLS, CDR2 YYNGEE. The CDR3 reads CASSVGQGGDTQYF. As DNA, the CDR3 is TGTGCCAGCAGCGTAGGACAGGGGGGGGATACGCAGTATTTT.

The chain employs TRBV28 and TRBJ2-7; 9 positions match TRBD1. V lost 5 bases and J lost 6; bases outside the gene matches: 2. The V gene's germline CDR1 is MDHEN and CDR2 SYDVKM. The CDR3 covers 12 residues. For the CDR3, the DNA is TGTGCCAGCAGTATGACAGGGGGCGAGCAGTACTTC. Translation: CASSMTGGEQYF. The full variable domain, rest sourced from reference TRBV28 and TRBJ2-7, is DVKVTQSSRYLVKRTGEKVFLECVQDMDHENMFWYRQDPGLGLRLIYFSYDVKMKEKGDIPEGYSVSREKKERFSLILESASTNQTSMYLCASSMTGGEQYFGPGTRLTVT.

The rearrangement joins TRBV28 to TRBJ1-5, with TRBD1 as a possible D gene (5 bases). Trimming removed 2 bases from V and 3 bases from J, with 8 bases in between. This CDR3 is built from 14 residues. From germline, CDR1 is MDHEN and CDR2 SYDVKM. Here the CDR3 reads CASSLGGDNQPQHF. In DNA, the CDR3 is TGTGCCAGCAGTTTAGGGGGAGACAATCAGCCCCAGCATTTT. The variable domain in full, with the rest retrieved from reference TRBV28 and TRBJ1-5, is DVKVTQSSRYLVKRTGEKVFLECVQDMDHENMFWYRQDPGLGLRLIYFSYDVKMKEKGDIPEGYSVSREKKERFSLILESASTNQTSMYLCASSLGGDNQPQHFGDGTRLSIL.

The chain carries TRBV12-3 or TRBV12-4 and TRBJ2-5; D gene unclear. Trimming took off 2 bases at V and 1 base at J, with 2 bases between the two ends. The CDR3 length is 12 residues. The CDR3 nucleotides read TGTGCCAGCAGTTTAACCCAAGAGACCCAGTACTTC. Translating gives CASSLTQETQYF.